The 23 T cell receptor beta chains below come from one sample, sequenced in a study of post-analysis software for immune sequencing data. General study points: In patients, about five TRBV segments were more frequent than in controls, with TRBV5-6, TRBV5-1 and TRBV20-1 among them.

These TCRs' antigens remain unknown. Sequencing libraries made from TCR beta cDNA carried unique molecular identifiers. Using its own MiXCR run on the PCR reads, TCRdb lists one record per CDR3 protein. The sample consists of more than 500,000 distinct CDR3 sequences, approximately 34% of them appearing once. The sample was blood. Receptors were obtained from a girl between 2 and 17 years old with multiple sclerosis.

This clonotype was counted many times. V usage is TRBV7-8 and J usage is TRBJ2-3; 9 bases align to TRBD1. Looked up from germline, CDR1 is SGHVS and CDR2 is FQNEAQ. The CDR3 runs to 14 residues. V gave up 6 bases and J gave up 5 bases; unmatched junction bases: 6. Here the CDR3 DNA reads TGTGCCAGCAGTTCACAGGGGGCCGGAGATACGCAGTATTTT. This gives the protein CASSSQGAGDTQYF.

CDR3 loop: CSASPSQGGNQPQHF. The CDR3 DNA reads as TGCAGTGCTAGTCCGAGTCAGGGGGGCAATCAGCCCCAGCATTTT. The chain joins TRBV20-1 to TRBJ1-5, with TRBD1 identical over 7 bases. V was clipped by 3 bases and J by 2 bases; unmatched bases: 7. CDR1 and CDR2 (germline): DFQATT, SNEGSKA (reference sequence). CDR3 length: 15 residues.

This clonotype was picked up a small number of times. The rearrangement links TRBV20-1 to TRBJ2-7; D is perhaps TRBD1 (6 bases). Trimming took off 6 bases at V and 4 bases at J, with 19 bases between the two ends. The length of the CDR3 is 14 residues. Germline CDR1 and CDR2: DFQATT and SNEGSKA (reference sequence). The CDR3 coding sequence is TGCAGTGCCGCCCTACCCCAGGGGTGGTACGAGCAGTACTTC. It codes for CSAALPQGWYEQYF.

This clonotype occurred many times. V gene TRBV20-1 combines with J gene TRBJ2-3; weak D call: TRBD2 (6 bases). V was clipped by 8 bases and J by 0 bases, with 21 bases between them. The V gene's germline CDR1 is DFQATT and CDR2 SNEGSKA (reference sequence). The CDR3 is 16 amino acids. CDR3 in DNA: TGCAGTACACTTTCGGGACTCCGAATGAGCACAGATACGCAGTATTTT. Amino acids: CSTLSGLRMSTDTQYF.

This clonotype has just one count. This clone may be a read error of a much larger clone one base away. The V call is TRBV10-2, the J call TRBJ2-5; D perhaps matches TRBD2 (5 bases). Trimming shortened V by 4 bases and J by 13 bases, and 25 bases separated the two germline ends. The CDR3 is 15 amino acids. Per germline, CDR1 WSHSY and CDR2 SAAADI. This CDR3 is CASSVGRLALAERYF. The CDR3 region has the DNA TGCGCCAGCAGTGTAGGGCGGCTAGCATTGGCCGAGCGGTACTTC.

The rearrangement uses TRBV10-3 and TRBJ1-1; tentatively, D is TRBD1 (5 bases). This CDR3 has 11 amino acids. V lost 10 bases and J 9 bases, leaving 15 bases between the germline ends. Germline V gene sequence: CDR1 ENHRY, CDR2 SYGVKD. The CDR3 reads CATKEGQQAFF. CDR3 in DNA: TGTGCCACTAAAGAGGGGCAGCAAGCTTTCTTT.

This clonotype was recorded a few times. V is TRBV20-1 and J is TRBJ2-6, with D unresolved. CDR1 is DFQATT and CDR2 is SNEGSKA in the germline V gene (reference sequence). The CDR3 runs to 13 residues. With 3 bases removed from V and 4 bases from J, the gap between germline ends came to 7 bases. CDR3 bases: TGCAGTGCTAGCACGCGCGGGGCCAACGTCCTGACTTTC. Its protein product is CSASTRGANVLTF.

This clonotype was picked up a small number of times. The chain joins TRBV7-3 to TRBJ2-5, with 12 bases matching TRBD2. V trimming: 5 bases; J trimming: 3 bases; junction bases outside the gene matches: 4. Germline V CDR1 and CDR2: SGHTA, FQGTGA. CDR3 size: 15 residues. The CDR3 spells CASSPGLAGKETQYF. CDR3 DNA sequence: TGTGCCAGCAGCCCCGGACTAGCGGGGAAAGAGACCCAGTACTTC.

This chain joins TRBV20-1 and TRBJ2-3; D uncertain. The germline gives CDR1 DFQATT, CDR2 SNEGSKA (reference sequence). V was clipped by 1 base and J by 2 bases, with 7 bases between them. The CDR3 length is 13 residues. The CDR3, as DNA: TGCAGTGCTAGAGGGCCAGTCACAGATACGCAGTATTTT. It translates to CSARGPVTDTQYF.

This clonotype was counted only a few times. The V gene is TRBV7-9, the J gene TRBJ2-7, with TRBD1 as a possible D gene (5 bases). CDR1 and CDR2 from the germline V gene are SEHNR and FQNEAQ (reference sequence). Trimming removed 5 bases at V and 2 bases at J, with 13 bases between. The CDR3 length is 14 residues. The CDR3 loop reads CASSTGAGPYEQYF. CDR3 in DNA: TGTGCCAGCAGCACTGGGGCAGGGCCCTACGAGCAGTACTTC. Looking up the rest from reference TRBV7-9 and TRBJ2-7 gives the full variable domain: DTGVSQNPRHKITKRGQNVTFRCDPISEHNRLYWYRQTLGQGPEFLTYFQNEAQLEKSRLLSDRFSAERPKGSFSTLEIQRTEQGDSAMYLCASSTGAGPYEQYFGPGTRLTVT.

This clonotype came up a few times. Relative to the germline gene, one junction end is altered; a read error may explain this. The chain joins TRBV3-1 to TRBJ2-1, with D perhaps given as TRBD1 or TRBD2 (5 bases each). Germline CDR1 and CDR2: LGHDT and YNNKEL (reference sequence). CDR3 length: 14 amino acids. The CDR3 is CARSPTGAMNEQFF. CDR3 DNA: TGTGCCCGCAGCCCGACCGGGGCAATGAATGAGCAGTTCTTC.

The table lists this clonotype with many counts. The DNA for the CDR3 is TGTGCCATCAGTATCCTGGGTTTGAACACTGAAGCTTTCTTT. This encodes CAISILGLNTEAFF. The chain employs TRBV10-3 and TRBJ1-1; D remains ambiguous. V was trimmed by 5 bases and J by 0 bases, leaving 10 bases between them. The CDR3 contains 14 residues. The germline V gene encodes CDR1 ENHRY and CDR2 SYGVKD.

This clonotype appeared a single time. The chain employs TRBV6-5 and TRBJ1-1; D is unresolved. There are 14 residues in the CDR3. Germline loops: CDR1 MNHEY, CDR2 SVGAGI. Trimming took 0 bases from V and 11 from J, leaving 16 bases between them. Here the CDR3 reads CASSYSRAGGSAFF. For the CDR3, the DNA is TGTGCCAGCAGTTACTCCCGGGCGGGCGGTAGTGCTTTCTTT.

This sequence joins TRBV6-5 and TRBJ1-1; no clear D gene. Germline loops: CDR1 MNHEY, CDR2 SVGAGI. The CDR3 length is 13 residues. Trimming took off 4 bases at V and 8 bases at J, with 14 bases between the two ends. CDR3 loop: CASSFFKYQEAFF. CDR3 coding DNA: TGTGCCAGCAGTTTCTTTAAATATCAAGAAGCTTTCTTT.

This clonotype was detected many times. The chain links TRBV7-9 to TRBJ1-5; no clear D. CDR3 size: 15 residues. V shed 3 bases and J shed 3 bases, with 12 bases lying between them. Germline V lookup: CDR1 SEHNR, CDR2 FQNEAQ (reference sequence). This CDR3 reads CASSFGAGNNQPQHF. CDR3 in DNA: TGTGCCAGCAGCTTTGGTGCCGGGAACAATCAGCCCCAGCATTTT.

The rearrangement joins TRBV13 to TRBJ2-5, with D tentatively TRBD2 (6 bases). V was pared by 5 bases and J by 3 bases, with 16 bases between. Germline values: CDR1 PRHDT, CDR2 FYEKMQ (reference sequence). The CDR3 spans 15 residues. The CDR3 sequence is CASSPPTSTKETQYF. Here the CDR3 DNA reads TGTGCCAGCAGCCCCCCCACTAGCACTAAAGAGACCCAGTACTTC.

The genes are TRBV7-6 and TRBJ2-5; D is perhaps TRBD2 (7 bases). Trimming cost V 0 bases and J 2 bases, with 13 bases left between them. This CDR3 is built from 16 residues. Germline CDR1 SGHVS, CDR2 FNYEAQ. The CDR3 sequence is CASSLATGRGQETQYF. In DNA form, the CDR3 reads TGTGCCAGCAGCTTAGCAACAGGGAGGGGGCAAGAGACCCAGTACTTC.

Regarding this clonotype: The junction shows a germline mismatch at one end, possibly a read error. The V gene is TRBV10-3, the J gene TRBJ2-5; 8 bases map to TRBD2. The CDR3 runs 16 residues. Germline assignment: CDR1 ENHRY and CDR2 SYGVKD. The CDR3 sequence: CAISNPLAGGGEAQYF. The DNA of the CDR3 is TGTGCCATCAGTAATCCGCTGGCGGGGGGTGGAGAGGCCCAGTACTTC.

This clonotype was observed once. The chain carries TRBV9 and TRBJ1-2; D is perhaps TRBD1 (5 bases). V was cut by 4 bases and J by 4 bases, with 11 bases left in between. The CDR3 consists of 13 residues. Germline V gene lookup returns CDR1 SGDLS and CDR2 YYNGEE. The CDR3 reads CASSWGDLYGYTF. CDR3 DNA sequence: TGTGCCAGCAGCTGGGGGGATCTCTATGGCTACACCTTC. Drawing the rest from reference TRBV9 and TRBJ1-2, the complete variable domain is DSGVTQTPKHLITATGQRVTLRCSPRSGDLSVYWYQQSLDQGLQFLIQYYNGEERAKGNILERFSAQQFPDLHSELNLSSLELGDSALYFCASSWGDLYGYTFGSGTRLTVV.

This chain joins TRBV6-1 and TRBJ2-5; D is undetermined. V was shortened by 2 bases and J by 9 bases, with 10 bases between the two germline ends. In germline, CDR1 is MNHNS, CDR2 SASEGT. This CDR3 is 12 amino acids long. The CDR3, as DNA: TGTGCCAGCAGTGAAAGCTCTCGTTCCCAGTACTTC. Its protein product is CASSESSRSQYF.

This clonotype was observed a few times. The rearrangement joins TRBV10-3 to TRBJ2-7; 11 bases match TRBD1. V lost 10 bases, J lost 2 bases, and 4 bases stayed unmatched. The CDR3 consists of 13 residues. Germline V lookup: CDR1 ENHRY, CDR2 SYGVKD. For the CDR3, the DNA is TGTGCCACCGGACAGGGGGCTACCTACGAGCAGTACTTC. Translated, it gives CATGQGATYEQYF.

This clonotype was seen a few times. The J gene is TRBJ1-1, the V gene TRBV12-3 or TRBV12-4; the D is unclear. CDR3 length equals 12 residues. The V gene lost 2 bases and the J gene lost 4 bases, with 5 bases spanning the gap. CDR3 DNA sequence: TGTGCCAGCAGTTTAAAGGCCACTGAAGCTTTCTTT. Amino acid sequence: CASSLKATEAFF.

V gene TRBV5-1 combines with J gene TRBJ2-1; D gene uncertain. Trimming removed 4 bases from V and 2 bases from J, with 19 bases in between. The V gene's germline CDR1 is SGHRS and CDR2 YFSETQ. This CDR3 contains 17 residues. The CDR3 loop reads CASSPGWGTIPYNEQFF. The CDR3 nucleotides read TGCGCCAGCAGCCCCGGGTGGGGAACTATCCCCTACAATGAGCAGTTCTTC.